This T cell receptor (beta chain) emerged from a study of CD8 T cells in ankylosing spondylitis (dated by TCRdb to 2015 to 2018). As for the study more broadly: T cell receptor beta repertoires were profiled in healthy donors and ankylosing spondylitis patients so that disease-linked TCR variants could be found. The whole study cohort included 108 healthy donors and 25 ankylosing spondylitis patients. Samples of peripheral blood were taken, and for ankylosing spondylitis patients, synovial fluid was collected as well. General study outcomes and caveats: The disease-linked clones showed a CD8+ phenotype and occurred at relatively low frequencies in peripheral blood. A TCR beta motif of seven or eight highly homologous amino acid variants appeared characteristic of blood from ankylosing spondylitis patients. According to the report, matched synovial fluid samples from ankylosing spondylitis patients were significantly enriched for the disease-linked clones. Some TCR beta motif variants had previously been reported in synovial fluid and blood of reactive arthritis patients, which suggested common disease-initiation mechanisms.

Taken from cysteine to phenylalanine, the CDR3 has 15 residues. This entry keeps only the CDR3 DNA: 45 bases, framed from base 1. The germline V gene (reference sequence) specifies LGHDT as CDR1 and YNNKEL as CDR2. The junction shows trimming of 4 bases on V and 1 base on J, plus 13 bases between the germline ends. At least ten counts were recorded for this clonotype. It lacks a known antigen. No quality values exist for individual bases; no much larger clone is one base distant. The sequencing machine was an Illumina HiSeq 2500. Quantitative 5'-RACE with molecular barcodes was used to prepare TCR beta libraries. The authors' pipeline ran thus. A new computational method, built on a probabilistic model of VDJ rearrangement, was used to identify disease-linked TCR variants. Clones were called with MiXCR by TCRdb after fastp trimmed the public reads at Q25, and only in-frame beta chains were retained. Rows are combined by CDR3 protein, so each entry shows the most common genes and DNA. TCRdb's processing, not the study's, gives the V and J calls here. This sample comprises 250,000 or so distinct CDR3 sequences, 10% to 13% of them detected only once. The leading ten clones occupy 2.6% of the sample.

This chain joins TRBV3-1 to TRBJ2-5, with no D gene named confidently. The receptor's source is a male donor with ankylosing spondylitis or in good health (not recorded which). Sequencing was carried out using blood, either unsorted or a sorted T cell fraction (not recorded which). The CDR3 in this case is CASSRRLKGQETQYF. The DNA is TGTGCCAGCAGCCGAAGACTCAAGGGCCAAGAGACCCAGTACTTC.